What follows is one T cell receptor beta chain and its context. Its antigen remains unidentified. Base quality data are lacking; no much larger clone is found one base away. The data derive from a study of cytomegalovirus exposure and HLA in healthy donors (dated by TCRdb to the late 2010s). In the study overall: An earlier analysis of approximately 550 of the donors reported approximately 270 Gb of sequence data and approximately 110 million unique TCR beta sequences from roughly 180 million T cells. Approximately 300 gigabases of sequencing data and 78 million or so unique TCR sequences were included in an early release covering several hundred HLA-typed donors. Of the 300 to 450 genotyped donors, about 80% fell in the genetic ancestry cluster associated with self-reported Caucasian donors. The study aimed to test whether cataloging public T cell receptors could reveal signatures of past pathogen exposure. The study profiled the T cell repertoires of hundreds of subjects by immunosequencing and related them to cytomegalovirus serostatus. In addition to the first cohort of hundreds of subjects, a separate validation cohort of some 120 different subjects was used. To predict cytomegalovirus infection status, the study brought together high-throughput TCR immunosequencing, statistical association of individual TCRs with disease status, and machine learning. A later analysis re-analyzed previously published TCR beta repertoires from approximately 670 donors and added high-resolution HLA genotyping to study TCR occurrence patterns. Rather than drawing on any new phenotypic data, the later analysis identified candidate immune exposures from TCR beta sequences and the way those sequences occurred across donors. To decide whether each TCR beta V gene segment behaved as functional or pseudogenic, an earlier analysis of approximately 620 of the donors relied on high-throughput TCR beta sequencing. Donor age, sex, ethnicity and CMV serostatus were compiled together with the repertoire data. A later genetic analysis used genome-wide SNP genotypes for about 60% of the roughly 700 donors, treating that subset as a discovery cohort. All discovery cohort repertoires had been generated on a single sequencing platform. HLA typing included class I and class II loci at four-digit resolution. Typing coverage varied by locus: 629-630 donors for A, B, C, DRB1 and DQB1; some 520 for DQA1; nearly 610 for DPA1; roughly 450 for DPB1. Roughly 5 DR-DQ haplotypes were handled as single units for association and clustering because linkage in the cohort was strong. Among around 400 genotyped donors of the cohort, an average of around 220,000 unique TCR beta nucleotide sequences was sequenced per donor, of which about 19% were non-productive.

The cohort comprised fewer than 700 healthy bone marrow donors. Cohort members were all nominally healthy when sampled, although unrecorded immune exposures were likely present. The donor was CMV seronegative and belonged to the group of around 400 seronegative cohort members. A peripheral blood sample was collected from each donor, and TCR beta sequencing was performed on peripheral blood mononuclear cells. The Qiagen DNeasy Blood Extraction Kit was used to extract genomic DNA from the blood cell samples. The investigation overall reported the following: Compared with equally common non-associated chains, HLA-associated TCR beta chains in a later analysis were more clonally expanded and had lower generation probabilities. Strong co-occurrence of HLA alleles, especially DR and DQ, made assigning TCR associations to individual alleles difficult. In vitro tests confirmed that three of the cytomegalovirus-associated TCR beta chains recognize cytomegalovirus antigens. A cluster of highly shared sequence variants was judged likely to be a technical artifact of the sequencing pipeline. Broadly in line with IMGT annotations, most TCR beta V segments showed up in productive rearrangements about 90% or about 30% of the time in an earlier analysis of 587 of the donors. A further reported finding was that TCR beta sequences accurately predicted the HLA-A and HLA-B alleles for most subjects in the first cohort. Presence/absence analyses assumed roughly uniform sequencing depth across donors, an assumption that may not hold. CMV serostatus was the only immune exposure information available for the cohort. A total of 164 TCR beta chains were listed by the study as associated with cytomegalovirus. Correlated functional status among segregating V segments might be attributable to linkage disequilibrium, but an unknown experimental factor could not be ruled out. According to the authors, the approach could potentially be generalized to other disease states and immunological phenotypes. In a later analysis, TCR association rates were found to vary across HLA loci, with the most associated TCRs seen for DRB1 alleles and the fewest for HLA-C alleles. In a later analysis, 16,951 TCR beta sequences were associated with specific HLA alleles at a false discovery rate of 0.05. According to a later analysis, parvovirus B19, influenza, CMV and Epstein-Barr virus appeared linked to several top co-occurrence clusters. In both the original and validation cohorts, the classifier was reported to diagnose cytomegalovirus status with high specificity and sensitivity. V-gene and J-gene trimming of TCR beta chains was associated with a missense DCLRE1C variant in a later genetic analysis, and the association was replicated in an independent cohort. Because the 87-base-pair reads could not distinguish some IMGT-functional V segments, including TRBV6-2 and TRBV6-3, those segments were excluded. A later genetic analysis reported fewer N-insertions in productive TCRs among donors in an Asian-associated ancestry cluster than the roughly 670-donor mean. Because counts were too low, approximately 18 rarely observed V segments, including chromosome 9 orphons, were excluded from the earlier analysis of under 650 of the donors. Only TCR beta chains were sequenced in this cohort, and the absence of alpha or paired-chain data limited detectable features. Most TCR sequences were seen in very few donors, while some public TCRs were found in many individuals. Because HLA typing was unavailable for some donors at each locus, only the typed subset was used in association tests. In a later analysis, most CMV-associated TCR beta chains were found to appear HLA-restricted, with HLA associations seemingly driven largely by CMV exposure.

V is cut by 6 bases and J by 0 bases, and the space between the germline ends is 9 bases. The germline V gene specifies SGHNT as CDR1 and YENEEA as CDR2. From its cysteine to its phenylalanine, the CDR3 spans 15 amino acids. Only CDR3 DNA remains: 45 bases, in frame from the first base. Libraries were prepared through the immunoSEQ multiplex PCR assay. For the multiplex PCR, a mixture combining 60 forward primers for TCR Vbeta segments and 13 reverse primers for TCR Jbeta segments was used. Amplification of the CDR3 region of rearranged TCR beta genes was performed with a multiplex PCR assay on genomic DNA. The Illumina HiSeq System was used to sequence the amplified TCR beta libraries as 87-base-pair reads. The study's processing was this. A later analysis tallied tens of millions of unique TCR beta chains across the 700 or so repertoires, and around 9.9 million of those chains were shared by two or more donors. A nearest-neighbor algorithm error-corrected the raw reads and collapsed the reads into unique sequences, merging closely related sequences to remove PCR and sequencing errors. CDR3 sequences were aligned to IMGT reference sequences to assign V, D and J gene segments. For a sequence to be retained, a match of at least six nucleotides was required to both a V gene segment and a J gene segment. Rearrangements were called productive when the CDR3 lacked stop codons and stayed in frame with V and J; all others were non-productive. CDR3 was defined according to IMGT convention as the region running from the second conserved V-encoded cysteine to the conserved J-encoded phenylalanine. The earlier analysis of around 640 of the donors excluded sequences that lacked an unambiguous match to a single V gene segment. An earlier analysis of about 590 of the donors classified V segments as functional when productive rearrangements were above 56.7% and as segregating when the standard deviation between donors was above 5%. A statistical classification framework was built for diagnosing cytomegalovirus status from the catalog of TCR beta chain sequences. In a later analysis, V and J genes were assigned by comparing TCR nucleotide sequences against IMGT/GENE-DB human TR gene sequences. Using the TCRdist pipeline, a later analysis assigned CDR3 sequences along with most-parsimonious VDJ recombination scenarios. In a later analysis, each TCR beta chain was defined by its CDR3 amino acid sequence together with its V-gene family, and reads without a unique V-gene family were excluded. To address suspected cross-contamination and a sequencing artifact, a later analysis removed 450 to 700 highly shared, low-generation-probability nucleotide sequences. For each public chain, a later analysis derived a clonal expansion index from normalized ranks of inferred template counts within each repertoire. Generation probabilities in a later analysis came from a VDJ recombination model fitted to out-of-frame rearrangements, and those results were checked against IGoR. Hypergeometric tests were used in a later analysis to score TCR-TCR, TCR-HLA and TCR-CMV co-occurrence, with a repertoire-size bias correction applied to the TCR pairs. False discovery rates were estimated in a later analysis by permuting HLA or CMV assignments 20 times. A later analysis grouped co-occurring TCRs with DBSCAN, adding TCRdist sequence similarity when clustering within HLA-allele-positive subsets. Repertoires with fewer than 30,000 or more than 120,000 public chains were left out of co-occurrence clustering, as were four to six repertoires with anomalous nucleotide sharing. As stored in TCRdb, this immuneACCESS dataset retains in-frame rearrangements with V and J assigned. A fraction of the clones does not appear; measured against another copy, unresolved V genes explain less than half of the discrepancy, and the remainder lacks a known reason. The V and J calls and the clone size are those of that table, but D and trimming were determined from the DNA. The sample profile shows over 140,000 clones; around 80% of them were found once. The ten largest clones add up to about 2.4% of the sample.

This chain is built from TRBV11-3 and TRBJ1-6; the D gene is perhaps TRBD1, from 5 matching bases. The material sequenced was PBMCs. The TCR was taken from a man aged 50 to 60 in good health and CMV-seronegative. The CDR3 region has the sequence CASRHDSSYNSPLHF. The nucleotide sequence is TGTGCCAGCAGACACGACAGCTCCTATAATTCACCCCTCCACTTT.